This T cell receptor beta chain appears in the sequencing data of a study of T cells after yellow fever vaccination. TCRdb re-derived calls from the 5' RACE reads in MiXCR, one entry per CDR3 protein. Here the sample spans about 430,000 distinct CDR3 sequences, about 19% being singletons. This CDR3 is 14 amino acids long. With 5 bases removed from V and 5 bases from J, the gap between germline ends came to 13 bases. Per the germline V gene, CDR1 is SGHTA and CDR2 is FQGNSA. In this sample, this clonotype turned up many times. V is TRBV7-2 and J is TRBJ2-1, with D possibly being TRBD2 (6 bases). The TCR originated in a man between 18 and 29 years old who received the YFV17D yellow fever vaccine. Specimen: PBMCs, collected before the yellow fever booster vaccination. The CDR3 nucleotides read TGTGCCAGCAGCGCCGGGGGAAAGCACAATGAGCAGTTCTTC. Translated, it gives CASSAGGKHNEQFF.